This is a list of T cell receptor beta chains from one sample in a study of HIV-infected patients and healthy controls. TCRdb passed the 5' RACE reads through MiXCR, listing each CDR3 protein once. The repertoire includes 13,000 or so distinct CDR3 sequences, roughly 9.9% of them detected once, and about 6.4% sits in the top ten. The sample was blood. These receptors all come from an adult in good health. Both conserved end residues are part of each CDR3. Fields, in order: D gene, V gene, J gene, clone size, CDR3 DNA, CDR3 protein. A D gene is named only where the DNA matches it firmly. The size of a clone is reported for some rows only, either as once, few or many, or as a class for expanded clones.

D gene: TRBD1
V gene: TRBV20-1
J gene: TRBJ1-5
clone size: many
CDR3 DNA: TGCAGTGCAACCCCGGGACAGGAGAATCAGCCCCAGCATTTT
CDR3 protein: CSATPGQENQPQHF

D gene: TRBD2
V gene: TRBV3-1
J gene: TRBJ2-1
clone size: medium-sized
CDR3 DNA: TGTGCCAGCAGCCAGGACTCCGGACTAGCGGGAGTGGAGCAGTTCTTC
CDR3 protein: CASSQDSGLAGVEQFF

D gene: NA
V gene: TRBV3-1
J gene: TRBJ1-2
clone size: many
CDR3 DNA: TGTGCCAGCAGCCAAGTCCCAGCAGACTCCAACTTATATGGCTACACCTTC
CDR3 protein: CASSQVPADSNLYGYTF

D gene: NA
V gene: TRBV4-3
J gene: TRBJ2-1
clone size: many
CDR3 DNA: TGCGCCAGCAGCCAAGATAAGTGGAGGGAGCCGTTCTTC
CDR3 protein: CASSQDKWREPFF

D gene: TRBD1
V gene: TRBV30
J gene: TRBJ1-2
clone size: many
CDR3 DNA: TGTGCCGGACAACAGGGGGGCTATGGCTACACCTTC
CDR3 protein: CAGQQGGYGYTF

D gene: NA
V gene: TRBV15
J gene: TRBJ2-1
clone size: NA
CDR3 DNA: TGTGCCACCCGACGCCCGGGAGTATACAATGAGCAGTTCTTC
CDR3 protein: CATRRPGVYNEQFF

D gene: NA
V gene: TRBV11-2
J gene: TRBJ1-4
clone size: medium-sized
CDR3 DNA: TGTGCCAGCAGCCCCGACGGGTCGAATGAAAAACTGTTTTTT
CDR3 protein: CASSPDGSNEKLFF

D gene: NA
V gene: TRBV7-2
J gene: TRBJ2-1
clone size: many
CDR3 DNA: TGTGCCAGCAGCTTAATGACGGCTAGAATGGACAATGAGCAGTTCTTC
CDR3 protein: CASSLMTARMDNEQFF

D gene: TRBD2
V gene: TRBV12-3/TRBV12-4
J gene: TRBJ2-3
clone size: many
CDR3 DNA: TGTGCCATCAACCGGGACTATGGCACAGATACGCAGTATTTT
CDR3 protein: CAINRDYGTDTQYF

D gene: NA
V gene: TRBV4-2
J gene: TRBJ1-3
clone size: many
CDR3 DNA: TGTGCCAGCAGCCAAGATCTGGGGTCAAAAAACACCATATATTTT
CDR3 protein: CASSQDLGSKNTIYF

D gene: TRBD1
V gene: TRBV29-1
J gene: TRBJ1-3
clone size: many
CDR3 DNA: TGCAGCGTCGAGACAGGGGTGGCTGGAAACACCATATATTTT
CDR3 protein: CSVETGVAGNTIYF

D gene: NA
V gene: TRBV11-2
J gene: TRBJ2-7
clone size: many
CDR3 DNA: TGTGCCAGCAGCCCGTCTCGCGAGCAGTACTTC
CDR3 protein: CASSPSREQYF

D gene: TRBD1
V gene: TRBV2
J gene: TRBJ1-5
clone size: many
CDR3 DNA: TGTGCCAGCAGTTACCGGGACAGAGCAAATCAGCCCCAGCATTTT
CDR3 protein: CASSYRDRANQPQHF

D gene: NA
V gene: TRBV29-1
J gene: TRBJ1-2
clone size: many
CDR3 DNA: TGCAGCCTCACCAGGGAGGGGGCTAACTATGGCTACACCTTC
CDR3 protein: CSLTREGANYGYTF

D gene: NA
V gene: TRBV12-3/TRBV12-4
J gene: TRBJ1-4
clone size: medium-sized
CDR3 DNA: TGTGCCAGCAGTTTAGCGCCGGGTCGGGAAAAACTGTTTTTT
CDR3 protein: CASSLAPGREKLFF

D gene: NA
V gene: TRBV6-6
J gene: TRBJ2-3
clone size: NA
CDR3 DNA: TGTGCCAGCAGAATACAGGGCGTTACGCAGTATTTT
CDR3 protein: CASRIQGVTQYF

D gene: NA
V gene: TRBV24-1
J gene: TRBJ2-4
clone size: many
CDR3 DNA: TGTGCCACCAGTGATCCGAGAGCCAAAAACATTCAGTACTTC
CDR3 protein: CATSDPRAKNIQYF

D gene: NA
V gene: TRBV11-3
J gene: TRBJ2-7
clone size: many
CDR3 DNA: TGTGCCAGCAGCTTAGTAGCAACGACCTACGAGCAGTACTTC
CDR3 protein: CASSLVATTYEQYF

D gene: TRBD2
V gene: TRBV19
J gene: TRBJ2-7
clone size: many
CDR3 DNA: TGTGCCAGTAGTCTGACTAGCGGAACCTACGAGCAGTACTTC
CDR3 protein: CASSLTSGTYEQYF

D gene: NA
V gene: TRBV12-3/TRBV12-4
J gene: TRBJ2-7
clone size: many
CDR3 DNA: TGTGCCAGCAGTTTAAAGACAACCTACGAGCAGTACTTC
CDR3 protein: CASSLKTTYEQYF

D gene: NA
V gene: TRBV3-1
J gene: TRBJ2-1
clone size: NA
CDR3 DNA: TGTGCCAGCAGCCCCTCGCCTAGCAATGAGCAGTTCTTC
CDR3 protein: CASSPSPSNEQFF

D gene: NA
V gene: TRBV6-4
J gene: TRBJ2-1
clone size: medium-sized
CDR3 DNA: TGTGCCAGCAGTGACGAAGACAGGAGAGCCTACAATGAGCAGTTCTTC
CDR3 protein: CASSDEDRRAYNEQFF

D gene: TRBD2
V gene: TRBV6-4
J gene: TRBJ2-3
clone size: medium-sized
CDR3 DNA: TGTGCCAGCAGTGAACTAGCGGGAAGTACAGATACGCAGTATTTT
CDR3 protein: CASSELAGSTDTQYF

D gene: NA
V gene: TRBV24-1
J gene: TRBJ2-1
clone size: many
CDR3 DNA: TGTGCCACCAGTGAAAATGGTTACAATGAGCAGTTCTTC
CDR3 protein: CATSENGYNEQFF

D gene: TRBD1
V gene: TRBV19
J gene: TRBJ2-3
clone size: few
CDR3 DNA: TGTGCCACCGGAGGGGGACAGGGGGCGTCGGGCACAGATACGCAGTATTTT
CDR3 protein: CATGGGQGASGTDTQYF

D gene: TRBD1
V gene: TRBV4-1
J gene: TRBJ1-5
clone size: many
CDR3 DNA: TGCGCCAGCAGCCAAGATCTCTCCAGGGGGAGCAATCAGCCCCAGCATTTT
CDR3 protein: CASSQDLSRGSNQPQHF

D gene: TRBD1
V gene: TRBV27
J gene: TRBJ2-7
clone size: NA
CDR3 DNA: TGCACCAGCAGTCTCCGTTCCGGGACAGGGTTGTACGAGCAGTACTTC
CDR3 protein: CTSSLRSGTGLYEQYF

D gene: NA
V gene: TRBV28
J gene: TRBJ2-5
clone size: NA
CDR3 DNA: TGTGCCAGCAGTTTATCTGAGACCCAGTACTTC
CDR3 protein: CASSLSETQYF

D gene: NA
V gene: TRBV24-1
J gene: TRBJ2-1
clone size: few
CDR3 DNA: TGTGCCACCAGTGATTTATATAGCGGGGACAGTTACTCCTACAATGAGCAGTTCTTC
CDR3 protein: CATSDLYSGDSYSYNEQFF

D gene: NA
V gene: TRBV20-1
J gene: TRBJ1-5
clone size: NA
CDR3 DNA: TGCAGTGCTAGGGACGGTTTGCCTCAGCCCCAGCATTTT
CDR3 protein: CSARDGLPQPQHF

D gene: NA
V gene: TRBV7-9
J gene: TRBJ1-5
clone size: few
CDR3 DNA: TGTGCCAGCCAAAACTCAGGGAGTCAGCCCCAGCATTTT
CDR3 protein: CASQNSGSQPQHF

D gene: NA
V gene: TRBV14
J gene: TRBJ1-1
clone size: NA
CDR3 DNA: TGTGCCAGCAGCCAAGCCTGGAACACTGAAGCTTTCTTT
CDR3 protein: CASSQAWNTEAFF

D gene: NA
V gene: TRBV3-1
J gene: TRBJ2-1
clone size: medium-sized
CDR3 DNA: TGTGCCAGCAGCCAAGACGGGACACCGTCGAGGCAGTTCTTC
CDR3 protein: CASSQDGTPSRQFF

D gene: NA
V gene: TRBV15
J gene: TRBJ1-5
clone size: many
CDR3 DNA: TGTGCCACCAGCAGAGATCGAAGGTTTAGCAATCAGCCCCAGCATTTT
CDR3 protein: CATSRDRRFSNQPQHF

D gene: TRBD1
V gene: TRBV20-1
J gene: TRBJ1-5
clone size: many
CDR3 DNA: TGCAGTGCTATGGGACAGGGATCATATCAGCCCCAGCATTTT
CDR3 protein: CSAMGQGSYQPQHF

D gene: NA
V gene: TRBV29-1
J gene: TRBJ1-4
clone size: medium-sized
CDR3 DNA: TGCAGCGTTGCTCTGGGGTCGGGACTGTTTTTT
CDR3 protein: CSVALGSGLFF